This T cell receptor (beta chain) is drawn from a study of human T cells and chemical hapten exposure. Study outcomes and limitations: Higher patch test scores went with higher counts of PT1 expanded TCRs.

Unique molecular identifiers were linked by the library to individual cDNA molecules. A single record per CDR3 protein comes from TCRdb applying MiXCR to the RACE reads. The repertoire has over 100,000 distinct CDR3 sequences, 9.2% of them found once; the top ten carry approximately 3%. V gave up 0 bases and J gave up 5 bases; unmatched junction bases: 24. The CDR3 contains 22 residues. Germline V CDR1 and CDR2: LGHNA, YNFKEQ. The time point: patch test 2, 6 weeks after DPC sensitization. As to treatment: therapeutic diphenylcyclopropenone sensitization with weekly scalp DPC. The study extracted total RNA from unfractionated whole blood. Points on this clonotype: No antigen is known for it.

The source material was whole blood, sampled in connection with sensitization to the hapten diphenylcyclopropenone (DPC). The chain combines TRBV4-2 with TRBJ2-5, with 10 bases that match TRBD2. The source is a woman aged 40 to 50 with alopecia areata. Some clones in this sample may be carry-over from other donors' samples. For the CDR3, the DNA is TGTGCCAGCAGCCAAGAATTTGGTGGTAGCGGGGGGCCAAGCTGGAGACGCGAGACCCAGTACTTC. Its translation: CASSQEFGGSGGPSWRRETQYF.